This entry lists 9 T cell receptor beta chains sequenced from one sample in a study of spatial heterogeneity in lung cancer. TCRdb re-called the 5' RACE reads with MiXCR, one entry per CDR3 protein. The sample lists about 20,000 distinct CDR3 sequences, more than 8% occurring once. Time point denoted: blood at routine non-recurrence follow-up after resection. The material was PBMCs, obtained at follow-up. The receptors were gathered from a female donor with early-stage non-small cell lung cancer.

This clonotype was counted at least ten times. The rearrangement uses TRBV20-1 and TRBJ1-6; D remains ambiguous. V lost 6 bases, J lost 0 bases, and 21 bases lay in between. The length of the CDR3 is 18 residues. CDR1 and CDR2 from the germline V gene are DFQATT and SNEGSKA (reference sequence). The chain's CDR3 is CSAPPRGTESSYNSPLHF. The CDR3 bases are TGCAGTGCCCCTCCCCGTGGCACCGAGAGCTCCTATAATTCACCCCTCCACTTT.

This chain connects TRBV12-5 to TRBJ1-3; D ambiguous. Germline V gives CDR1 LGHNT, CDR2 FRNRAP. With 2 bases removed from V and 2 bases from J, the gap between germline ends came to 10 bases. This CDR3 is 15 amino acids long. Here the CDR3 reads CASGLSRDPGNTIYF. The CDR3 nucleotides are TGTGCTAGTGGTTTGAGTAGGGATCCTGGAAACACCATATATTTT. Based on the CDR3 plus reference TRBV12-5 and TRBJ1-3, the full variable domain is DARVTQTPRHKVTEMGQEVTMRCQPILGHNTVFWYRQTMMQGLELLAYFRNRAPLDDSGMPKDRFSAEMPDATLATLKIQPSEPRDSAVYFCASGLSRDPGNTIYFGEGSWLTVV.

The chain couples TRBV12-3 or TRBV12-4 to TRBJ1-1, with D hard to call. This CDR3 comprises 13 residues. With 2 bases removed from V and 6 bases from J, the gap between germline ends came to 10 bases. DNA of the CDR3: TGTGCCAGCAGTTTATACGGGGATGCTGAAGCTTTCTTT. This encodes CASSLYGDAEAFF.

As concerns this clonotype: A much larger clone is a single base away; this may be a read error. DNA for the CDR3: TGTGCCAGCAGCTTAGCTACAGGGTTCTATGGCTACATCTTC. It is translated as CASSLATGFYGYIF. The rearrangement uses TRBV11-2 and TRBJ1-2, with D maybe TRBD1 (6 bases). Germline CDR1 and CDR2: SGHAT and FQNNGV. The CDR3 is 14 residues long.

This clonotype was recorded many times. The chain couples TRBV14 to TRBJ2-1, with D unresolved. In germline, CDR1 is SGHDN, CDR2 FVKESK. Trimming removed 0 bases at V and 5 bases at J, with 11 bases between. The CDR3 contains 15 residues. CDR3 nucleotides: TGTGCCAGCAGCCAAGAAGTTCTGATGCACAATGAGCAGTTCTTC. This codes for CASSQEVLMHNEQFF.

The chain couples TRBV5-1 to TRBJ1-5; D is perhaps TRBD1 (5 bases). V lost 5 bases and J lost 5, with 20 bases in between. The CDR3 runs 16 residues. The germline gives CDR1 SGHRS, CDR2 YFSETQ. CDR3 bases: TGCGCCAGCAGATCTCAGGGAGGCCGCGGGGATCAGCCCCAGCATTTT. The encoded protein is CASRSQGGRGDQPQHF.

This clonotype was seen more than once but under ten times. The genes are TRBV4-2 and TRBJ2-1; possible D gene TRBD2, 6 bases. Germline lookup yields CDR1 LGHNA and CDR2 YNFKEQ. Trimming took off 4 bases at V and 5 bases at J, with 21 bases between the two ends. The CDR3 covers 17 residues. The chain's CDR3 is CASSPGGLRGRNNEQFF. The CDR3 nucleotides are TGTGCCAGCAGCCCCGGAGGGCTGAGGGGTCGCAACAATGAGCAGTTCTTC.

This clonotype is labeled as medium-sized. This CDR3 is CASSSIAAMPRPISYNEQFF. DNA of the CDR3: TGTGCCAGCAGCTCTATAGCGGCCATGCCGCGACCCATTTCCTACAATGAGCAGTTCTTC. V is TRBV6-2 or TRBV6-3 and J is TRBJ2-1, with D tentatively TRBD2 (6 bases). Looked up from germline, CDR1 is MNHEY and CDR2 is SVGEGT. The CDR3 covers 20 residues. Trimming shortened V by 6 bases and J by 1 base, and 28 bases separated the two germline ends.

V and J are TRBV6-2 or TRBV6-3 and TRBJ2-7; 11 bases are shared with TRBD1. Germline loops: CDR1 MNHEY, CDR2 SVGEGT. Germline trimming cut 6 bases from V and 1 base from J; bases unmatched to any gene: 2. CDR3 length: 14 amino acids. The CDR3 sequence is CASRGTGGSYEQYF. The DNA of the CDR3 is TGTGCCAGCAGAGGGACAGGGGGGTCCTACGAGCAGTACTTC.